This T cell receptor (beta chain) was observed in a study of early T cells in non-severe SARS-CoV-2 infection. CDR3 length: 14 amino acids. J lost 7 bases, V lost 3 bases, and 2 bases had no gene match. The germline CDR1 and CDR2 sequences are WNHNN and SYGVQD (reference sequence). TCRdb used MiXCR to reprocess the 5' RACE reads, holding one entry per CDR3 protein. The table records 40,000 to 55,000 distinct CDR3 sequences, 7% to 9% of them present only once. This TCR came from an adult who was a healthcare worker with PCR-confirmed SARS-CoV-2 infection or an uninfected control (not recorded which). The chain couples TRBV10-1 to TRBJ1-6; 8 nucleotides agree with TRBD1. Sequenced input: whole blood. The CDR3, as DNA: TGCGCCAGCAGTGAATCAGGGGGCAATTCACCCCTCCACTTT. Residues: CASSESGGNSPLHF.